This passage covers 6 T cell receptor beta chains from one sample sequenced in a study of cytomegalovirus exposure and HLA in healthy donors listed by TCRdb under 2017. Library preparation used the immunoSEQ multiplex PCR assay. For the multiplex PCR, a mixture combining 60 forward primers for TCR Vbeta segments and 13 reverse primers for TCR Jbeta segments was used. TCRdb holds this immuneACCESS table with in-frame rearrangements only. Some clones are missing; in checked studies, unresolved V genes explain under half, and the rest has no known cause. In all, the sample holds 170,000 or so clones, and under 85% of those were seen once. About 2.7% of the sample goes to the ten largest clones. Sequencing input: PBMCs. The receptor source for this set is a male donor in good health and CMV-seronegative.

The rearrangement joins TRBV6-6 to TRBJ2-7; 9 positions match TRBD1. V lost 2 bases and J lost 5; bases outside the gene matches: 7. The CDR3 is 15 amino acids. Germline V CDR1 and CDR2: MNHNY, SVGAGI (reference sequence). Here the CDR3 DNA reads TGTGCCAGCAGTTACATAGGGGACAGGGACCACGAGCAGTACTTC. This sequence encodes CASSYIGDRDHEQYF.

The J gene is TRBJ2-1, the V gene TRBV30; TRBD2 might be the D (6 bases). This CDR3 comprises 15 residues. CDR1 GTSNPN and CDR2 SVGIG come from the germline V gene (reference sequence). V shed 1 base and J shed 2 bases, with 12 bases lying between them. CDR3 in amino acids: CAWSGGSGPYNEQFF. Here the CDR3 DNA reads TGTGCCTGGAGTGGGGGAAGCGGGCCCTACAATGAGCAGTTCTTC.

The chain couples TRBV6-5 to TRBJ1-5; D remains ambiguous. V lost 0 bases to trimming and J lost 9 bases, with 9 bases between them. In germline, CDR1 is MNHEY, CDR2 SVGAGI. This CDR3 spans 13 amino acids. The CDR3 is CASSYSNSPPQHF. CDR3 coding DNA: TGTGCCAGCAGTTACTCGAACAGCCCGCCCCAGCATTTT.

The chain joins TRBV30 to TRBJ1-4; 9 bases are a match to TRBD1. Germline-derived CDR1 and CDR2 are GTSNPN and SVGIG (reference sequence). This CDR3 spans 16 amino acids. The trim removed 1 base at V and 4 bases at J, leaving 7 bases unmatched. The CDR3: CAWSDKGTGINEKLFF. The CDR3 DNA reads TGTGCCTGGAGTGACAAAGGGACAGGGATTAATGAAAAACTGTTTTTT. The complete variable domain, with remaining parts taken from reference TRBV30 and TRBJ1-4, reads SQTIHQWPATLVQPVGSPLSLECTVEGTSNPNLYWYRQAAGRGLQLLFYSVGIGQISSEVPQNLSASRPQDRQFILSSKKLLLSDSGFYLCAWSDKGTGINEKLFFGSGTQLSVL.

V gene TRBV25-1 combines with J gene TRBJ2-3, with D possibly matching TRBD2 (5 bases). V was pared by 3 bases and J by 4 bases, with 17 bases between. CDR1 and CDR2 from the germline V gene are MGHDK and SYGVNS. This CDR3 contains 16 residues. The CDR3: CASSDIGFGRADTQYF. DNA of the CDR3: TGTGCCAGCAGTGATATAGGATTCGGGCGGGCAGATACGCAGTATTTT.

This chain links TRBV7-9 with TRBJ2-1, with D possibly TRBD1 on 6 matching bases. CDR3 length: 12 residues. V lost 5 bases and J lost 12, with 14 bases in between. The V gene's germline CDR1 is SEHNR and CDR2 FQNEAQ (reference sequence). CDR3 loop: CASSTGGTRQFF. CDR3 nucleotides: TGTGCCAGCAGCACGGGTGGGACAAGGCAGTTCTTC. The whole variable domain, filled in from reference TRBV7-9 and TRBJ2-1, reads DTGVSQNPRHKITKRGQNVTFRCDPISEHNRLYWYRQTLGQGPEFLTYFQNEAQLEKSRLLSDRFSAERPKGSFSTLEIQRTEQGDSAMYLCASSTGGTRQFFGPGTRLTVL.